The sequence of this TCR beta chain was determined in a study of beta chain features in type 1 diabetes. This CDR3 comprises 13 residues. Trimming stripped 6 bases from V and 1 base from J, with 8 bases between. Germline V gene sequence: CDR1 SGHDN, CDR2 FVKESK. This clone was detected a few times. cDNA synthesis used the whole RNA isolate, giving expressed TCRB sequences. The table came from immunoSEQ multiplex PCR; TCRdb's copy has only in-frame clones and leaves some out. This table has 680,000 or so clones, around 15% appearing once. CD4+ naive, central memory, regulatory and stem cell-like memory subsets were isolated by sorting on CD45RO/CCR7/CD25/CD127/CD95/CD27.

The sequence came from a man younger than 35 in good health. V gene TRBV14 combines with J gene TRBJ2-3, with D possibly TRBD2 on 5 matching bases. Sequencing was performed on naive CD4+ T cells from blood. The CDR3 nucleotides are TGTGCCAGCAGGCGGACTGGCACAGATACGCAGTATTTT. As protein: CASRRTGTDTQYF. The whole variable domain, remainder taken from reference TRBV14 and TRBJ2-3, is EAGVTQFPSHSVIEKGQTVTLRCDPISGHDNLYWYRRVMGKEIKFLLHFVKESKQDESGMPNNRFLAERTGGTYSTLKVQPAELEDSGVYFCASRRTGTDTQYFGPGTRLTVL.